Shown below are 14 T cell receptor beta chains from a single sample sequenced in a study of T-cell reconstitution after alpha-beta-depleted transplantation in children. As it was prepared, the TCRbeta library received unique molecular identifiers. TCRdb re-called the PCR reads through MiXCR, storing one row per CDR3 protein. The sample lists about 500,000 distinct CDR3 sequences, roughly 10% occurring once. The starting material was PBMCs, mostly from graft donor cells, obtained 180 days after TCRalphabeta/CD19-depleted stem cell transplant. These receptors were collected from a female patient aged 2-10 years who had a stem cell transplant for aplastic anemia, so the T cells may come from the graft donor.

In its sample, this clonotype was seen many times. This chain connects TRBV10-3 to TRBJ1-1, with D hard to call. Germline CDR1 ENHRY, CDR2 SYGVKD. Trimming took 0 bases from V and 4 from J, leaving 12 bases between them. The CDR3 totals 15 residues. CDR3 in amino acids: CAISESGVGATEAFF. CDR3 nucleotide sequence: TGTGCCATCAGTGAGTCGGGAGTGGGTGCCACTGAAGCTTTCTTT.

This clonotype occurred many times. CDR3 sequence (DNA): TGCAGTGCTAGAGATCACAGGGAGAGGAGTACAGATACGCAGTATTTT. It translates to CSARDHRERSTDTQYF. The chain carries TRBV20-1 and TRBJ2-3; tentative D call: TRBD1 (6 bases). CDR1 DFQATT and CDR2 SNEGSKA come from the germline V gene (reference sequence). The CDR3 length is 16 residues. Trimming took 0 bases from V and 3 from J, leaving 16 bases between them.

In its sample, this clonotype was seen a few times. V usage is TRBV7-9 and J usage is TRBJ2-1, with 11 bases identical to TRBD1. The J segment lost 10 bases and the V segment lost 5 bases, leaving 13 bases of the junction unmatched. The CDR3 covers 16 residues. Germline V gene sequence: CDR1 SEHNR, CDR2 FQNEAQ (reference sequence). CDR3 protein: CASSPTLGQGAYEQFF. CDR3 coding DNA: TGTGCCAGCAGCCCCACCCTCGGACAGGGGGCGTACGAGCAGTTCTTC.

This clonotype was counted a few times. The V gene is TRBV4-1, the J gene TRBJ2-5; the D gene is possibly TRBD1 (6 bases). Germline V gene sequence: CDR1 MGHRA, CDR2 YSYEKL. The CDR3 has 16 amino acids. Trimming took off 2 bases at V and 5 bases at J, with 18 bases between the two ends. The CDR3 DNA sequence: TGCGCCAGCAGCCAATTCTCGGTCAGGGGAGACGAGACCCAGTACTTC. Translating gives CASSQFSVRGDETQYF.

This clonotype was counted between two and nine times. V usage is TRBV4-1 and J usage is TRBJ2-7; 10 nucleotides align to TRBD2. The V gene's germline CDR1 is MGHRA and CDR2 YSYEKL. The CDR3 consists of 16 residues. V was clipped by 0 bases and J by 3 bases; unmatched bases: 5. CDR3 sequence (DNA): TGCGCCAGCAGCCAAGATAGTCTAGCGGGAGACTACGAGCAGTACGTC. Protein product: CASSQDSLAGDYEQYV.

This clonotype turned up a few times. The J gene is TRBJ2-7, the V gene TRBV28; perhaps TRBD2 as D (5 bases). From germline, CDR1 is MDHEN and CDR2 SYDVKM. V was cut by 7 bases and J by 2 bases, with 15 bases left in between. This CDR3 comprises 14 residues. The DNA of the CDR3 is TGTGCCAGCAACCCGAGAGGACTTACCTACGAGCAGTACTTC. Its translation: CASNPRGLTYEQYF.

This chain links TRBV29-1 with TRBJ1-1, with 8 bases matching TRBD1. After removal of 4 bases from V and 2 bases from J, the junction contained 6 bases not matched to a gene. Germline CDR1 SQVTM, CDR2 ANQGSEA. This CDR3 comprises 14 residues. The CDR3 loop reads CSVVDQGANTEAFF. CDR3 sequence (DNA): TGCAGCGTTGTCGATCAGGGGGCCAACACTGAAGCTTTCTTT.

The table lists this clonotype with a few counts. This chain joins TRBV7-2 and TRBJ2-2; D unclear. V lost 1 base to trimming and J lost 1 base, with 10 bases between them. Germline values: CDR1 SGHTA, CDR2 FQGNSA. There are 16 residues in the CDR3. CDR3 nucleotides: TGTGCCAGCAGCTTAGAAGGCGGCCAGAACACCGGGGAGCTGTTTTTT. This codes for CASSLEGGQNTGELFF.

This clonotype showed up just a few times. The gene calls are TRBV20-1 and TRBJ2-7; 7 nucleotides match TRBD2. Germline CDR1 DFQATT, CDR2 SNEGSKA (reference sequence). The CDR3 runs 14 residues. V was clipped by 3 bases and J by 3 bases; unmatched bases: 8. The CDR3 region is CSARPGTKHYEQYF. In nucleotides, the CDR3 is TGCAGTGCTAGGCCCGGGACTAAGCACTACGAGCAGTACTTC.

This clonotype was observed a few times. The V gene is TRBV12-5, the J gene TRBJ1-1, with 8 bases that match TRBD1. CDR3 size: 23 residues. Looked up from germline, CDR1 is LGHNT and CDR2 is FRNRAP. The trim removed 0 bases at V and 0 bases at J, leaving 24 bases unmatched. The CDR3: CASGLVEGGQGEFGGALNTEAFF. DNA for the CDR3: TGTGCTAGTGGTTTGGTAGAGGGCGGACAGGGTGAATTTGGTGGTGCCCTGAACACTGAAGCTTTCTTT.

This clonotype has a count of ten or more. V is TRBV29-1 and J is TRBJ2-7; D is perhaps TRBD2 (6 bases). The germline V gene encodes CDR1 SQVTM and CDR2 ANQGSEA. The CDR3 contains 12 residues. V lost 5 bases and J lost 2, with 10 bases in between. CDR3 coding DNA: TGCAGCGTTAAGGCGGGAACCTACGAGCAGTACTTC. As protein: CSVKAGTYEQYF.

This clonotype was detected ten times or more. The CDR3 sequence: CASSFAGAGNEQFF. CDR3 nucleotides: TGTGCCAGCAGTTTCGCGGGAGCTGGCAATGAGCAGTTCTTC. The chain has TRBV28 and TRBJ2-1; TRBD2 matches 7 bases. Losses at the gene ends were 3 bases for V and 6 bases for J; bases not matched to a gene: 5. Germline-derived CDR1 and CDR2 are MDHEN and SYDVKM. This CDR3 comprises 14 residues.

This clonotype was seen a handful of times. This rearrangement joins TRBV29-1 to TRBJ2-7, with TRBD1 matching 7 bases. The ends lost 7 bases at V and 0 bases at J; junction bases unmatched: 3. The CDR3 has 12 amino acids. CDR1 and CDR2 (germline): SQVTM, ANQGSEA. As DNA, the CDR3 is TGCAGCGCGACAGGGAACTCCTACGAGCAGTACTTC. It is translated as CSATGNSYEQYF.

This sequence joins TRBV28 and TRBJ2-1; TRBD2 matches 14 bases. This CDR3 comprises 16 residues. Germline V lookup: CDR1 MDHEN, CDR2 SYDVKM. V shed 5 bases and J 6 bases; nucleotides not matched to a gene: 6. This CDR3 is CASSPPGLAGVNEQFF. The CDR3 DNA reads as TGTGCCAGCAGTCCCCCGGGACTAGCGGGAGTCAATGAGCAGTTCTTC.